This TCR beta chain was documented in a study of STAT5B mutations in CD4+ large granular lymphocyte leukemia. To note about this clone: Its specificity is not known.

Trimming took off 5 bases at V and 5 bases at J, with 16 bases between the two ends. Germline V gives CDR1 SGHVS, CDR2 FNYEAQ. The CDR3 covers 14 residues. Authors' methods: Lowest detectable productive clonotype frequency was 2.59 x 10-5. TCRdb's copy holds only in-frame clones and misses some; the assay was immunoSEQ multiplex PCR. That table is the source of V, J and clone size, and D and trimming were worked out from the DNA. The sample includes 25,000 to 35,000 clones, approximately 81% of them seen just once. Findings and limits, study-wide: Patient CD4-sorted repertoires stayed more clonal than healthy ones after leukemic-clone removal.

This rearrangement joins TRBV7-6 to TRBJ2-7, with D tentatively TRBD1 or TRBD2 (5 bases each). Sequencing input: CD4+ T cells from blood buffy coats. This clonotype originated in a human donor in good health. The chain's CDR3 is CASSRNFRDHEQYF. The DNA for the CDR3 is TGTGCCAGCAGCCGTAACTTCAGGGACCACGAGCAGTACTTC.